Each of the 29 T cell receptor beta chains below was sequenced from the same sample in a study of beta chain features in type 1 diabetes. Points from the study as a whole: TCRB CDR3s were moderately but significantly shorter in Type 1 diabetes patients in all four CD4+ subsets.

No antigen has been assigned to these receptors. Isolated RNA was reverse transcribed in full, so expressed TCRB transcripts were sequenced. Here immunoSEQ multiplex PCR was the method, and the copy in TCRdb shows in-frame clones only, minus some. The table has around 170,000 clones, 7% to 9.5% seen once; the top ten hold about 0.7%. Specimen: central memory CD4+ T cells from blood. The receptor source for this set is a woman aged 25-40 years with type 1 diabetes.

This rearrangement joins TRBV13 to TRBJ2-3, with D tentatively TRBD1 (6 bases). The germline V and J ends were trimmed by 5 bases and 5 bases, with 11 bases remaining between them. The CDR3 sequence is 13 residues long. CDR1 is PRHDT and CDR2 is FYEKMQ in the germline V gene (reference sequence). The CDR3 reads CASSGGPQDTQYF. In DNA, the CDR3 is TGTGCCAGCAGCGGGGGCCCGCAAGATACGCAGTATTTT.

The V call is TRBV19, the J call TRBJ1-5, with 9 bases identical to TRBD1. Trimming removed 7 bases from V and 5 bases from J; junction bases left unmatched: 12. The CDR3 extends over 16 amino acids. Germline V gene data show CDR1 as LNHDA and CDR2 as SQIVND (reference sequence). The CDR3 is CASKQGEGQGHQPQHF. DNA of the CDR3: TGTGCCAGTAAGCAGGGTGAGGGACAGGGACATCAGCCCCAGCATTTT.

The V call is TRBV14, the J call TRBJ2-7; D is undetermined. CDR3 length: 11 amino acids. Between the trimmed V and J ends, which lost 4 bases and 4 bases, there was a span of 5 bases. Germline CDR1 reads SGHDN; CDR2 reads FVKESK. CDR3 sequence (DNA): TGTGCCAGCAGCCGCCAGTACGAGCAGTACTTC. Protein: CASSRQYEQYF.

This clone was recorded a few times. This chain uses TRBV6-5 with TRBJ1-5, with TRBD1 matching over 8 bases. V lost 4 bases and J lost 3; bases outside the gene matches: 5. Germline V CDR1 and CDR2: MNHEY, SVGAGI. The CDR3 is made up of 15 amino acids. The CDR3 sequence: CASSLDRELNQPQHF. The CDR3 DNA reads as TGTGCCAGCAGTTTGGACAGGGAGCTCAATCAGCCCCAGCATTTT.

This clone has only a few counts. The same CDR3 can be traced to other DNA sequences in this sample. The chain employs TRBV4-2 and TRBJ2-1; D unresolved. The CDR3 contains 16 residues. Germline CDR1 reads LGHNA; CDR2 reads YNFKEQ. Deletions cut 0 bases from V and 0 bases from J, with 9 bases between. The CDR3 spells CASSQDRDSSYNEQFF. In DNA form, the CDR3 reads TGTGCCAGCAGCCAAGATCGAGATAGCTCCTACAATGAGCAGTTCTTC.

This rearrangement joins TRBV7-9 to TRBJ2-7; possible D gene TRBD2, 5 bases. Trimming cost V 5 bases and J 7 bases, with 9 bases left between them. Germline V gene lookup returns CDR1 SEHNR and CDR2 FQNEAQ (reference sequence). The CDR3 is 11 amino acids. CDR3 bases: TGTGCCAGCAGCCGCCAGCGGGAGCAGTACTTC. As protein: CASSRQREQYF.

The J gene is TRBJ1-2, the V gene TRBV5-1; no clear D. Germline values: CDR1 SGHRS, CDR2 YFSETQ. The CDR3 extends over 16 amino acids. Trimming removed 4 bases at V and 5 bases at J, with 21 bases between. CDR3 sequence reads: CASSPISAGRHYGYTF. The CDR3 nucleotides read TGCGCCAGCAGCCCGATCTCGGCGGGTCGGCATTATGGCTACACCTTC. Looking up the rest from reference TRBV5-1 and TRBJ1-2 gives the full variable domain: KAGVTQTPRYLIKTRGQQVTLSCSPISGHRSVSWYQQTPGQGLQFLFEYFSETQRNKGNFPGRFSGRQFSNSRSEMNVSTLELGDSALYLCASSPISAGRHYGYTFGSGTRLTVV.

This clone was detected a few times. The chain links TRBV30 to TRBJ2-1, with TRBD2 as a possible D gene (5 bases). The germline V and J ends were trimmed by 3 bases and 4 bases, with 7 bases remaining between them. The CDR3 runs 12 residues. In germline, CDR1 is GTSNPN, CDR2 SVGIG (reference sequence). The CDR3: CAWSEGYNEQFF. The CDR3 bases are TGTGCCTGGAGCGAGGGTTACAATGAGCAGTTCTTC.

The V call is TRBV28, the J call TRBJ1-1, with 7 bases identical to TRBD1. This CDR3 comprises 12 residues. Germline trimming cut 11 bases from V and 4 bases from J; bases unmatched to any gene: 7. Germline CDR1 reads MDHEN; CDR2 reads SYDVKM. CDR3 DNA: TGTGCCGCCCGACAGGGTTTCACTGAAGCTTTCTTT. Residues: CAARQGFTEAFF.

In DNA, the CDR3 is TGCGCCAGCAGCCCCCTAGCGGAGGGGGAGACCCAGTACTTC. It codes for CASSPLAEGETQYF. The gene calls are TRBV10-2 and TRBJ2-5, with 7 bases fitting TRBD2. This CDR3 is built from 14 residues. Trimming cost V 6 bases and J 5 bases; bases outside gene matches: 9. Germline V lookup: CDR1 WSHSY, CDR2 SAAADI.

This clone was detected a few times. V and J are TRBV4-1 and TRBJ1-1; D gene uncertain. This CDR3 is 15 amino acids long. Per the germline V gene, CDR1 is MGHRA and CDR2 is YSYEKL. Trimming took off 1 base at V and 0 bases at J, with 9 bases between the two ends. The CDR3 DNA is TGCGCCAGCAGCCAAGTTCTAGCGGTGAACACTGAAGCTTTCTTT. It codes for CASSQVLAVNTEAFF.

This clone was counted between two and nine times. CDR3 residues: CASSRTSGREDTQYF. CDR3 nucleotide sequence: TGTGCCAGCAGTCGGACTAGCGGGAGAGAAGATACGCAGTATTTT. The genes are TRBV7-9 and TRBJ2-3, with 13 bases that match TRBD2. Germline CDR1 reads SEHNR; CDR2 reads FQNEAQ (reference sequence). J gave up 5 bases and V 6 bases, and 5 bases lay outside the gene matches. The CDR3 is 15 residues long. The variable domain in full, completed from reference TRBV7-9 and TRBJ2-3, reads DTGVSQNPRHKITKRGQNVTFRCDPISEHNRLYWYRQTLGQGPEFLTYFQNEAQLEKSRLLSDRFSAERPKGSFSTLEIQRTEQGDSAMYLCASSRTSGREDTQYFGPGTRLTVL.

The chain is built from TRBV28 and TRBJ2-2, with D possibly matching TRBD1 (5 bases). This CDR3 has 16 amino acids. The germline V and J ends were trimmed by 3 bases and 4 bases, with 15 bases remaining between them. Germline V lookup: CDR1 MDHEN, CDR2 SYDVKM. The CDR3 nucleotides are TGTGCCAGCAGTTTGGTCACAGGCGACCCCACCGGGGAGCTGTTTTTT. Translated: CASSLVTGDPTGELFF.

This chain connects TRBV7-2 to TRBJ2-3; TRBD2 agrees at 10 bases. Germline V gene sequence: CDR1 SGHTA, CDR2 FQGNSA. The length of the CDR3 is 15 residues. With 8 bases clipped from V and 2 bases from J, the junction kept 7 bases outside the gene matches. CDR3 amino acids: CASASGRAPTDTQYF. CDR3 DNA: TGTGCCAGCGCAAGCGGGAGGGCCCCCACAGATACGCAGTATTTT.

On this clone itself: Other DNA sequences in this sample translate to the same CDR3. This sequence joins TRBV9 and TRBJ2-5; a weak D match, TRBD1 (6 bases). Germline lookup yields CDR1 SGDLS and CDR2 YYNGEE. With 2 bases removed from V and 5 bases from J, the gap between germline ends came to 10 bases. CDR3 length: 13 residues. Here the CDR3 DNA reads TGTGCCAGCAGCGTTGGTCAGGGGGAGACCCAGTACTTC. Translating gives CASSVGQGETQYF.

This chain uses TRBV5-4 with TRBJ1-5, with 8 bases identical to TRBD1. The ends lost 4 bases at V and 6 bases at J; junction bases unmatched: 6. Per germline, CDR1 SGHNT and CDR2 YYREEE (reference sequence). The CDR3 runs to 14 residues. The CDR3 coding sequence is TGTGCCAGCAGCGCCTGGACAGGGCGTCAGCCCCAGCATTTT. Residues: CASSAWTGRQPQHF.

The chain couples TRBV29-1 to TRBJ1-1, with TRBD1 identical over 8 bases. V shed 0 bases, J shed 0 bases, and the junction held 6 bases outside the gene matches. This CDR3 spans 16 amino acids. CDR1 SQVTM and CDR2 ANQGSEA come from the germline V gene. The CDR3 here is CSVEDPGGSMNTEAFF. The CDR3 DNA is TGCAGCGTTGAAGATCCAGGGGGCTCTATGAACACTGAAGCTTTCTTT.

This clone was observed a handful of times. V is TRBV4-1 and J is TRBJ2-3, with D hard to call. The CDR3 length is 16 residues. In germline, CDR1 is MGHRA, CDR2 YSYEKL. V was trimmed by 1 base and J by 5 bases, leaving 16 bases between them. CDR3 loop: CASSQVRLELGDTQYF. CDR3 nucleotide sequence: TGCGCCAGCAGCCAAGTGCGGCTAGAGTTGGGAGATACGCAGTATTTT.

This sequence joins TRBV6-4 and TRBJ1-2, with D possibly TRBD1 on 6 matching bases. CDR1 and CDR2 (germline): MRHNA, SNTAGT. The CDR3 loop spans 15 amino acids. V was cut by 2 bases and J by 0 bases, with 10 bases left in between. The CDR3: CASSDTGSPNYGYTF. The CDR3 bases are TGTGCCAGCAGTGACACAGGGAGTCCTAACTATGGCTACACCTTC.

The V call is TRBV7-9, the J call TRBJ2-7; D possibly corresponds to TRBD2 (6 bases). V lost 1 base, J lost 6 bases, and 13 bases lay in between. The germline CDR1 and CDR2 sequences are SEHNR and FQNEAQ (reference sequence). CDR3 length: 14 residues. CDR3 sequence (DNA): TGTGCCAGCAGCTTAGGTGGGACTGGCGGCGAGCAGTACTTC. Amino acids: CASSLGGTGGEQYF.

As regards this clone: At one of its ends the junction is not consistent with the germline gene, which may arise from a read error. This chain connects TRBV7-7 to TRBJ2-2; TRBD2 aligns across 7 bases. From germline, CDR1 is SSHAT and CDR2 FNYEAQ (reference sequence). The CDR3 is 14 amino acids. Here the CDR3 reads CASTLTSESGELFF. In nucleotides, the CDR3 is TGTGCTAGCACCCTCACTAGCGAATCCGGGGAGCTGTTTTTT.

A word on this clone: The junction departs from the called germline gene at one end, perhaps through a read error. CDR3 in amino acids: CANSPDRSTEAFF. The DNA of the CDR3 is TGCGCCAACAGCCCCGACAGGAGCACTGAAGCTTTCTTT. This chain joins TRBV5-1 and TRBJ1-1, with a weak D call TRBD1 (6 bases). Germline assignment: CDR1 SGHRS and CDR2 YFSETQ. The CDR3 sequence is 13 residues long.

The chain combines TRBV15 with TRBJ1-2; a weak D match, TRBD1 (5 bases). This CDR3 has 14 residues. CDR1 and CDR2 from the germline V gene are LNHNV and YYDKDF (reference sequence). The V and J ends lost 4 bases and 2 bases respectively, with 11 bases between them. CDR3 DNA: TGTGCCACCAGCACCGGGGGATTGAACTATGGCTACACCTTC. Its protein is CATSTGGLNYGYTF.

This clone occurred a few times. V is TRBV6-1 and J is TRBJ2-1; 7 nucleotides agree with TRBD1. The CDR3 is 14 residues long. Trimming cost V 8 bases and J 7 bases; bases outside gene matches: 11. The germline CDR1 and CDR2 sequences are MNHNS and SASEGT. For the CDR3, the DNA is TGTGCCAGCGGGCGGTCAGGGGGAATTAATGAGCAGTTCTTC. Translated: CASGRSGGINEQFF.

The chain joins TRBV25-1 to TRBJ2-7; possible D gene TRBD2, 5 bases. V lost 2 bases, J lost 0 bases, and 8 bases lay in between. CDR1 MGHDK and CDR2 SYGVNS come from the germline V gene. The length of the CDR3 is 14 residues. CDR3 sequence reads: CASSEAGYSYEQYF. The CDR3 nucleotides read TGTGCCAGCAGTGAAGCGGGCTACTCCTACGAGCAGTACTTC.

This chain joins TRBV29-1 and TRBJ2-7; no clear D gene. This CDR3 has 12 amino acids. Per germline, CDR1 SQVTM and CDR2 ANQGSEA. V was pared by 5 bases and J by 2 bases, with 10 bases between. The CDR3 region is CSVSLNPYEQYF. CDR3 sequence (DNA): TGCAGCGTTTCTCTAAATCCCTACGAGCAGTACTTC.

In this sample, this clone turned up a few times. The chain employs TRBV2 and TRBJ2-7; D is possibly TRBD1 (6 bases). The V and J ends lost 7 bases and 3 bases respectively, with 10 bases between them. This CDR3 has 12 amino acids. The germline CDR1 and CDR2 sequences are SNHLY and FYNNEI. Here the CDR3 reads CASNQQGYEQYF. The CDR3 nucleotides are TGTGCCAGCAACCAACAGGGCTACGAGCAGTACTTC.

J is TRBJ2-5 and V is TRBV4-1; 16 positions agree with TRBD2. V dropped 5 bases and J dropped 4; count of bases not matched to a gene: 7. CDR1 is MGHRA and CDR2 is YSYEKL in the germline V gene. The CDR3 consists of 17 residues. The CDR3 reads CASSKGLAGGRGETQYF. CDR3 in DNA: TGCGCCAGCAGCAAGGGACTAGCGGGAGGGCGAGGAGAGACCCAGTACTTC.

This clone was picked up a small number of times. The V and J genes are TRBV29-1 and TRBJ2-7; TRBD2 agrees at 11 bases. V dropped 4 bases and J dropped 4; count of bases not matched to a gene: 0. From germline, CDR1 is SQVTM and CDR2 ANQGSEA. This CDR3 has 12 amino acids. DNA for the CDR3: TGCAGCGTTGTAGCGGGAGGGTACGAGCAGTACTTC. Translation gives CSVVAGGYEQYF.